Sequencing of this TCR beta chain was carried out in a study of blood T cell repertoires in COVID-19. Overall study context: Donors of Cohort 3 who recovered were those that had two negative PCRs, clearance, or symptom resolution. The United States, Italy and Spain supplied acute and convalescent COVID-19 samples.

The CDR3 consists of 14 residues. Germline loops: CDR1 MGHRA, CDR2 YSYEKL. Trimming took off 4 bases at V and 0 bases at J, with 7 bases between the two ends. Cohort assignment relied on participant-reported clinical history. Authors' data handling: Amplified reference gene primers provided the basis for estimating nucleated cell counts. Using immunoSEQ multiplex PCR, the repertoire was profiled, and TCRdb retains in-frame clones only, with some absent. That table furnishes V, J and clone size, whereas the DNA furnished D and trimming. The data contain 250,000 to 350,000 clones, 88% of them singletons.

The receptor was derived from a woman aged 60-75 years in a cohort exposed to, infected with or recovered from COVID-19 (not recorded which). Input material: PBMCs or T cells enriched from blood (not recorded which). The chain employs TRBV4-1 and TRBJ1-3; D is uncertain. CDR3 DNA: TGCGCCAGCAGCCGAGACCGCTCTGGAAACACCATATATTTT. Translation gives CASSRDRSGNTIYF.